This T cell receptor beta chain was profiled in a study of blood T cells in healthy people across ages. Whole-study results and caveats: Samples with more naive T cells showed higher observed beta diversity.

A second about 7 to 11 cycle PCR used barcoded and J-beta primers. TCRdb processed the 5' RACE reads anew with MiXCR; each CDR3 protein has one entry. This sample yields about 670,000 distinct CDR3 sequences, of which about 51% are seen a single time; 13% belongs to the top ten. Note on this clonotype: Antigen specificity is unknown.

The receptor was isolated from an elderly woman in good health. Material: blood.

In DNA form, the CDR3 reads TGCAGTGCTAGAGAGGGGGGAAAGGGGTATACGCAGTATTTT. It specifies CSAREGGKGYTQYF. The chain links TRBV20-1 to TRBJ2-3; a weak D match, TRBD2 (6 bases). The CDR3 length is 14 residues. The germline V and J ends were trimmed by 0 bases and 7 bases, with 14 bases remaining between them. Germline V gene data show CDR1 as DFQATT and CDR2 as SNEGSKA (reference sequence).